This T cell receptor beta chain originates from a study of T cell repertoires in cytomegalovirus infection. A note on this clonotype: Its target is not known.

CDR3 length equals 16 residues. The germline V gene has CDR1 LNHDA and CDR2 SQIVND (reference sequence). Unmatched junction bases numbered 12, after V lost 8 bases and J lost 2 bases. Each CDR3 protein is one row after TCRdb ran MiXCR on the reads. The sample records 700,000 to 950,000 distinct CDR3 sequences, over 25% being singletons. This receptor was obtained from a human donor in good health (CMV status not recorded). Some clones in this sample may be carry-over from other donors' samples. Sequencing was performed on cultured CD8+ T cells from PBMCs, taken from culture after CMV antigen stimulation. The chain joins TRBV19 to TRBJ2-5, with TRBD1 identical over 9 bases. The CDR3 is CASWSGTGSIQETQYF. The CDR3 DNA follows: TGTGCCAGTTGGTCCGGGACAGGGTCAATACAAGAGACCCAGTACTTC.